The text below deals with one TCR beta chain. The antigen is not known. This sample was taken from a study of human T cells and chemical hapten exposure. Study-level points and caveats: Once DPC sensitization occurred, TCRs above 1 in 1000 frequency showed no change.

TCRdb independently ran MiXCR on the RACE reads; one entry per CDR3 protein. The sample shows approximately 340,000 distinct CDR3 sequences, around 6.9% of them seen only once. Specified time point: patch test 1, 2 weeks after DPC sensitization. Treatment of the sample: therapeutic diphenylcyclopropenone sensitization with weekly scalp DPC. Between the trimmed V and J ends, which lost 5 bases and 2 bases, there was a span of 18 bases. The CDR3 totals 16 residues. Germline V gives CDR1 SGHVS, CDR2 FQNEAQ. The clonotype was recovered from a woman under 30 with alopecia areata. Some clones in this sample may be carry-over from other donors' samples. This rearrangement joins TRBV7-8 to TRBJ2-5, with TRBD1 as a possible D gene (6 bases). Sequencing used whole blood, obtained in connection with sensitization to the hapten diphenylcyclopropenone (DPC). DNA for the CDR3: TGTGCCAGCAGCAGATACAGGGATACCATTCAAGAGACCCAGTACTTC. Translating it yields CASSRYRDTIQETQYF.